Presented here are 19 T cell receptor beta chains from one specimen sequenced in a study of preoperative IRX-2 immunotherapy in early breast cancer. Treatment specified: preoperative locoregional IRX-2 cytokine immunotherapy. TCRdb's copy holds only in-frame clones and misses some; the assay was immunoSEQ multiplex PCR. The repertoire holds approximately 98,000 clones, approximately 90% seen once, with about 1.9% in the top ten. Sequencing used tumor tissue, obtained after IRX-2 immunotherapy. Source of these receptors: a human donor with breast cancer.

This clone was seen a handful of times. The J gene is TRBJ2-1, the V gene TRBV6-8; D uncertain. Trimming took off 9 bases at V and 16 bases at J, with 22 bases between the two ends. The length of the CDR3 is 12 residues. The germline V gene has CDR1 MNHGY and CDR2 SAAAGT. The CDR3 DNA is TGTGCCAGAATCCTCATCAAAGGCTGGGTATTCTTC. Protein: CARILIKGWVFF.

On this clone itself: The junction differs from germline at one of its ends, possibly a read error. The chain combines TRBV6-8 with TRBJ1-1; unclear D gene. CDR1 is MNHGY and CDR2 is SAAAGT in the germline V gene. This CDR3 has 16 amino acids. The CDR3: CASSVGSRIMNTETFF. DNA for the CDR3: TGTGCCAGCAGTGTTGGCAGCCGAATAATGAACACTGAAACTTTCTTT.

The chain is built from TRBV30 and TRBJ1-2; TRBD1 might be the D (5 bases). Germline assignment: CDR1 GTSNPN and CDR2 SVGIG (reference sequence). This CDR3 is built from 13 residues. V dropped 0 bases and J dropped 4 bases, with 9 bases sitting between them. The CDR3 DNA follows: TGTGCCTGGAGTGTCGGCAGGGTCTATGGCTACACCTTC. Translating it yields CAWSVGRVYGYTF.

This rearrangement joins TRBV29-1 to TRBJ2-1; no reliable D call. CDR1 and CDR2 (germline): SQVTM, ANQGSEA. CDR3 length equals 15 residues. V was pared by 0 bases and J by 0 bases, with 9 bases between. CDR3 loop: CSVEEGSNSYNEQFF. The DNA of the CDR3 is TGCAGCGTTGAAGAGGGCAGCAACTCCTACAATGAGCAGTTCTTC.

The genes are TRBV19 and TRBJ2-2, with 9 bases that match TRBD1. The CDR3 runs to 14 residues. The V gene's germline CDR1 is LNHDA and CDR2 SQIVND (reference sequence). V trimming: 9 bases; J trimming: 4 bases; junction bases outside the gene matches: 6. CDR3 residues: CARTGTGTTGELFF. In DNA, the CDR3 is TGTGCCAGGACCGGGACAGGGACCACCGGGGAGCTGTTTTTT.

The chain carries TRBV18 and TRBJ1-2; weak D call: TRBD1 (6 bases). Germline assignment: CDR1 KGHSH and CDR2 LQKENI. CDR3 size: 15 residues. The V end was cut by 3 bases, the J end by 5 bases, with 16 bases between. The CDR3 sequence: CASSPSGQQGYGYTF. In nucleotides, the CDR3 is TGTGCCAGCTCACCCTCCGGGCAGCAGGGGTATGGCTACACCTTC.

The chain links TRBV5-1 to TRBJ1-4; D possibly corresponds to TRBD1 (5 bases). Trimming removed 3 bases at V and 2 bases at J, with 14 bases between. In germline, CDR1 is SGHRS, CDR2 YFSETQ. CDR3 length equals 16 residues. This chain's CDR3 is CASSSGTYGTNEKLFF. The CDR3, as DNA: TGCGCCAGCAGCTCCGGGACCTACGGGACTAATGAAAAACTGTTTTTT.

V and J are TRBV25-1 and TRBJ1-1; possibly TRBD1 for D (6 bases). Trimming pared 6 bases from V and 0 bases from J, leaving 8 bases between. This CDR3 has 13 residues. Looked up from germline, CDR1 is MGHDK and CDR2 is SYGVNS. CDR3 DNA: TGTGCCAGCAGACAGGGACTGAACACTGAAGCTTTCTTT. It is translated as CASRQGLNTEAFF.

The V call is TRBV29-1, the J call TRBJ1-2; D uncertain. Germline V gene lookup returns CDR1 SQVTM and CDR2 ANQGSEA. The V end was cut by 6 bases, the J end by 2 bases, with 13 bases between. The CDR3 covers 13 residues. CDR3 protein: CSVAGRLNYGYTF. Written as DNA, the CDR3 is TGCAGCGTCGCGGGCAGGCTGAACTATGGCTACACCTTC.

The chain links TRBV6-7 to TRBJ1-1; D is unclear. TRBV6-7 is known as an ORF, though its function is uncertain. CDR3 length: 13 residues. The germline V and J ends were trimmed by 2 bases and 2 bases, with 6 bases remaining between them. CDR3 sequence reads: CASSYNRNTEAFF. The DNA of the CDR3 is TGTGCCAGCAGTTACAACCGTAACACTGAAGCTTTCTTT.

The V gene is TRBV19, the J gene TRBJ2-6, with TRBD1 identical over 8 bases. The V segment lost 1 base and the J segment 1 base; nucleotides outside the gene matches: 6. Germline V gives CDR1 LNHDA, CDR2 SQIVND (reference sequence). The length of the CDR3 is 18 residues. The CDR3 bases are TGTGCCAGTAGTATAGGACAGGGGTTAAGGTCTGGGGCCAACGTCCTGACTTTC. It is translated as CASSIGQGLRSGANVLTF.

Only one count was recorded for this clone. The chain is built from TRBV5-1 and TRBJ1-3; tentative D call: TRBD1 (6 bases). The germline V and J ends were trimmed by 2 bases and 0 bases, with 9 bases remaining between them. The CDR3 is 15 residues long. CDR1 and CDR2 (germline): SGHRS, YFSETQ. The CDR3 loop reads CASSLTGNSGNTIYF. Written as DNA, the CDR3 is TGCGCCAGCAGCTTAACAGGGAACTCTGGAAACACCATATATTTT.

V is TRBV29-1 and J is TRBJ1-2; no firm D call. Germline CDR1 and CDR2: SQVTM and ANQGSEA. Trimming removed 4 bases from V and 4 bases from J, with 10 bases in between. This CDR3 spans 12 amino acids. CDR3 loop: CSVGEVSYGYTF. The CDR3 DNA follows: TGCAGCGTTGGGGAGGTCAGCTATGGCTACACCTTC.

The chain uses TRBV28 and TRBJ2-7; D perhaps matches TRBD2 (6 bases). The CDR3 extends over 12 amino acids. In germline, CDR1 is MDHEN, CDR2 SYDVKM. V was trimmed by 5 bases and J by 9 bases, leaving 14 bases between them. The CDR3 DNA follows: TGTGCCAGCAGTCCCAGGGCGGAGGGGCAGTACTTC. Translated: CASSPRAEGQYF.

Here the CDR3 DNA reads TGTGCCAGCAGTTACCTCATGGGGGGTGAAGCTTTCTTT. It is translated as CASSYLMGGEAFF. This chain links TRBV6-8 with TRBJ1-1; perhaps TRBD1 as D (5 bases). CDR1 and CDR2 from the germline V gene are MNHGY and SAAAGT. The V end lost 2 bases, the J end lost 7 bases, and 11 bases lay between the germline ends. The CDR3 spans 13 residues.

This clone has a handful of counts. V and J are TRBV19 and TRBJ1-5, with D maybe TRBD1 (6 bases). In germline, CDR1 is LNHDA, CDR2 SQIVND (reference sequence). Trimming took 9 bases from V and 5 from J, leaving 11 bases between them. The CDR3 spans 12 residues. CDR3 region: CASRDMDQPQHF. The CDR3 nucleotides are TGTGCCAGCCGGGACATGGATCAGCCCCAGCATTTT. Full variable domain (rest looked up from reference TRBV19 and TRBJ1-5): DGGITQSPKYLFRKEGQNVTLSCEQNLNHDAMYWYRQDPGQGLRLIYYSQIVNDFQKGDIAEGYSVSREKKESFPLTVTSAQKNPTAFYLCASRDMDQPQHFGDGTRLSIL.

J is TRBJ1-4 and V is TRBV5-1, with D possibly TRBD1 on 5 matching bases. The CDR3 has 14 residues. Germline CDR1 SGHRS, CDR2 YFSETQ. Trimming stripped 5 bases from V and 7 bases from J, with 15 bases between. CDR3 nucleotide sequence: TGCGCCAGCAGAGAAGGGACCGACCCTGAAAAACTGTTTTTT. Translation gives CASREGTDPEKLFF.

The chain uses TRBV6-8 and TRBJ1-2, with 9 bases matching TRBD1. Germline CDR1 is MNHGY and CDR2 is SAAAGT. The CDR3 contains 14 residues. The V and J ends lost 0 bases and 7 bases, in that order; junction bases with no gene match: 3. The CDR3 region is CASSYSNRGPGYTF. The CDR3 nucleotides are TGTGCCAGCAGTTACTCGAACAGGGGGCCTGGCTACACCTTC.

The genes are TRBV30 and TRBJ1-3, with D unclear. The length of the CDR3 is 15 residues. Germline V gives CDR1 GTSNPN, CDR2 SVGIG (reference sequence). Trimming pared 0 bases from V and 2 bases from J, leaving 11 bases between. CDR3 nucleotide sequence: TGTGCCTGGAGTGTCTGGAGAGGGACTGGAAACACCATATATTTT. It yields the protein CAWSVWRGTGNTIYF.